Sequencing of this T cell receptor beta chain was carried out in a study of T-cell memory formation after mild COVID-19. Whole-study context: Clusters of TCRs were largely donor specific. Whole-study results and caveats: Memory from before infection featured some responding clones, which suggests cross-reactive memory joined. Later expanders leaned CD4+, whereas clones that contracted between day 15 and 85 were balanced CD4/CD8. Those CD4+ clones that contracted were mainly in CM and EM (CD8+ ones in EMRA).

The CDR3 extends over 11 amino acids. From germline, CDR1 is SQVTM and CDR2 ANQGSEA. The V gene lost 4 bases and the J gene lost 11 bases, with 12 bases spanning the gap. TCRdb passed the 5' RACE reads through MiXCR, listing each CDR3 protein once. This table has around 370,000 distinct CDR3 sequences, around 21% appearing once. Turning to this clonotype: Its antigen is not known.

The material sequenced was PBMCs or a T cell subset sorted from them (not recorded which). The receptor comes from an adult woman who had mild COVID-19 (a few samples of this study predate the infection). Cell type and time point are not known. The chain combines TRBV29-1 with TRBJ2-1; D ambiguous. The CDR3 protein is CSVAGSEKQFF. The CDR3 DNA is TGCAGCGTTGCCGGTTCGGAGAAGCAGTTCTTC.